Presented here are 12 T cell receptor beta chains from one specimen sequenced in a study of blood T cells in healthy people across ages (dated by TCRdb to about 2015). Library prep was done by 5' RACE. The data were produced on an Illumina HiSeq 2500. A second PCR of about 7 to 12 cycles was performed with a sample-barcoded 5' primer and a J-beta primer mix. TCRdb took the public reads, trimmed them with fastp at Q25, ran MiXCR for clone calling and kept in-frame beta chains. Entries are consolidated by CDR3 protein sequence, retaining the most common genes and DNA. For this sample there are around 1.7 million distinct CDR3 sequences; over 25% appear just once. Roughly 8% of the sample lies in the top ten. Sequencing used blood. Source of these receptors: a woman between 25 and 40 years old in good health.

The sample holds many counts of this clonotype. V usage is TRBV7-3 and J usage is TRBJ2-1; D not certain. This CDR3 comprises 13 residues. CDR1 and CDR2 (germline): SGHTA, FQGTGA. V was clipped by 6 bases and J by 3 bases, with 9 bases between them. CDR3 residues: CASSLDGYNEQFF. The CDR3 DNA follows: TGTGCCAGCAGTCTAGACGGCTACAATGAGCAGTTCTTC.

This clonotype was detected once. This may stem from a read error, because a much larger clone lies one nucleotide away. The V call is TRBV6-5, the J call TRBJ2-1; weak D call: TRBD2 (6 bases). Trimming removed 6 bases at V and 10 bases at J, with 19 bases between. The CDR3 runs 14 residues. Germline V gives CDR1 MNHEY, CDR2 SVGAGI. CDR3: CASSRGARASEQFF. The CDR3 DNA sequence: TGTGCCAGCAGCCGCGGGGCCAGGGCCAGCGAGCAGTTCTTC.

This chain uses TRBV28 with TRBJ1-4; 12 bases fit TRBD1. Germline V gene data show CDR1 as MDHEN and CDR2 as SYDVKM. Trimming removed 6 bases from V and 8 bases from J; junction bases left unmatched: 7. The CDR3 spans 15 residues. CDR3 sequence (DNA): TGTGCCAGCAGACTAGGGACAGGGGGCGACGAAAAACTGTTTTTT. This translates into CASRLGTGGDEKLFF.

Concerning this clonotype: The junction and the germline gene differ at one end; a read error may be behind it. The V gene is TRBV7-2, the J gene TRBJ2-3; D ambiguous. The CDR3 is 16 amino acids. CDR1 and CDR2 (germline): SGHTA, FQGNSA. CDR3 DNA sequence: TGTGTCAGCAGCTTAGAATCCCTACCCCCCACAGATACGCAGTATTTT. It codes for CVSSLESLPPTDTQYF.

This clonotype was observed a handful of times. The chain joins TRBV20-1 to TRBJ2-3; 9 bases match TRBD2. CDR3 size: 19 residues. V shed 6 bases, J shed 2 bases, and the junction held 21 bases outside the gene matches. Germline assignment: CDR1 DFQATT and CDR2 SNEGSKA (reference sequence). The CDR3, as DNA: TGCAGTGCCGAAGGGGGCGAGCAGCGGGAGGCAATATACACAGATACGCAGTATTTT. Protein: CSAEGGEQREAIYTDTQYF.

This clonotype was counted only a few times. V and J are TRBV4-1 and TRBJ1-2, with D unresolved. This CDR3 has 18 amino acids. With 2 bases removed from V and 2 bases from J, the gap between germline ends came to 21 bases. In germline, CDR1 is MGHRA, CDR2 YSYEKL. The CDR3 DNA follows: TGCGCCAGCAGCCAACCCGACAAAGAGAGAGAACGCAACTATGGCTACACCTTC. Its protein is CASSQPDKERERNYGYTF.

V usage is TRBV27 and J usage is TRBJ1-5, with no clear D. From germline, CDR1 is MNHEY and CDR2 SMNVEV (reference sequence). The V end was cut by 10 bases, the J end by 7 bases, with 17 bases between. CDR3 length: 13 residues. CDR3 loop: CATGRVLGQPQHF. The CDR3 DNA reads TGTGCCACGGGCCGGGTATTGGGACAGCCCCAGCATTTT.

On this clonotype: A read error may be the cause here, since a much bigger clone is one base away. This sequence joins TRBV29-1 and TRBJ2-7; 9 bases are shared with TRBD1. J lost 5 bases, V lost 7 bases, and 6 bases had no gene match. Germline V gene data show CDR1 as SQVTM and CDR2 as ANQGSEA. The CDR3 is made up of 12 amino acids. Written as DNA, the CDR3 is TGCAGCGGTTCGGGACAGGGCCACGAGCAGTACTTC. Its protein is CSGSGQGHEQYF.

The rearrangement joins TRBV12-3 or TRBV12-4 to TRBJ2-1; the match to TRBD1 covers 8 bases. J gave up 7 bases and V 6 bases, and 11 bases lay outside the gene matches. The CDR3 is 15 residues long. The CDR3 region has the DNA TGTGCCAGCAGCCCTCCGGACAGGGTCTGGAATGAGCAGTTCTTC. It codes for CASSPPDRVWNEQFF.

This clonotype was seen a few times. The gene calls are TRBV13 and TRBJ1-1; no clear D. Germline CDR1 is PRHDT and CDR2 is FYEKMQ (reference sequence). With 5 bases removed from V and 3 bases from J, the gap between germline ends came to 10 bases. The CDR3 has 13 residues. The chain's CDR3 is CASSPRGYTEAFF. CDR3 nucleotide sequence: TGTGCCAGCAGCCCGAGAGGGTACACTGAAGCTTTCTTT.

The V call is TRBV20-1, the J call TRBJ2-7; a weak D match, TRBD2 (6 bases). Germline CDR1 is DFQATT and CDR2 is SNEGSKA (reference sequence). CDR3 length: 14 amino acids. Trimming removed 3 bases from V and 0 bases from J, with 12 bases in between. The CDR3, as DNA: TGCAGTGCTAGGGGACTTCGGAGCTCCTACGAGCAGTACTTC. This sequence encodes CSARGLRSSYEQYF.

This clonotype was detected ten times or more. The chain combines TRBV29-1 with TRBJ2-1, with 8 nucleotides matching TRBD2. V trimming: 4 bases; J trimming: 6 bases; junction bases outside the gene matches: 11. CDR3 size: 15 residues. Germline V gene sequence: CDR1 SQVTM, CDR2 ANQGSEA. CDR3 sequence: CSVVRSGGLFNEQFF. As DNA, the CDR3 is TGCAGCGTTGTACGATCGGGGGGGCTGTTCAATGAGCAGTTCTTC.